The 6 T cell receptor beta chains below were found in one sample sequenced in a study of long-term antiretroviral therapy in people with HIV. Run at survey level, the immunoSEQ assay was version v3.0. Here immunoSEQ multiplex PCR was the method, and the copy in TCRdb shows in-frame clones only, minus some. Of more than 15,000 clones listed, roughly 94% are singletons. The starting material was unsorted PBMCs, obtained around 6.5 years after starting antiretroviral therapy. These receptors came from a woman aged 45 to 65 with HIV.

The V call is TRBV7-9, the J call TRBJ1-4, with D possibly matching TRBD1 (6 bases). V dropped 5 bases and J dropped 10 bases, with 17 bases sitting between them. CDR1 SEHNR and CDR2 FQNEAQ come from the germline V gene (reference sequence). The CDR3 is 14 amino acids. The CDR3 here is CASSLSGAARKLFF. The CDR3 nucleotides read TGTGCCAGCAGCCTATCGGGGGCAGCTAGAAAACTGTTTTTT.

The chain links TRBV15 to TRBJ2-1, with no clear D. Germline-derived CDR1 and CDR2 are LNHNV and YYDKDF (reference sequence). CDR3 length: 10 amino acids. V was shortened by 8 bases and J by 5 bases, with 4 bases between the two germline ends. The CDR3 here is CATGDNEQFF. In DNA form, the CDR3 reads TGTGCCACCGGGGACAATGAGCAGTTCTTC.

V is TRBV28 and J is TRBJ2-2; TRBD2 is a possible D gene (6 bases). The germline V gene encodes CDR1 MDHEN and CDR2 SYDVKM. V was trimmed by 7 bases and J by 5 bases, leaving 20 bases between them. The CDR3 length is 16 residues. The CDR3 coding sequence is TGTGCCAGCACAGGGACTGGTGGCGGGTTGACCGGGGAGCTGTTTTTT. It translates to CASTGTGGGLTGELFF.

The V call is TRBV14, the J call TRBJ2-3; weak D call: TRBD2 (6 bases). Trimming removed 0 bases at V and 5 bases at J, with 9 bases between. Per germline, CDR1 SGHDN and CDR2 FVKESK. The CDR3 contains 14 residues. The CDR3 coding sequence is TGTGCCAGCAGCCAAGAAGCGGAGGGAGATACGCAGTATTTT. Protein: CASSQEAEGDTQYF.

The chain combines TRBV18 with TRBJ2-3, with no clear D. Trimming took 3 bases from V and 2 from J, leaving 6 bases between them. This CDR3 region has 13 residues. Germline V gene lookup returns CDR1 KGHSH and CDR2 LQKENI. The CDR3 DNA sequence: TGTGCCAGCTCACCCATACCCACAGATACGCAGTATTTT. Translating it yields CASSPIPTDTQYF.

The chain joins TRBV13 to TRBJ1-1; D may be TRBD1 (5 bases). This CDR3 is 13 amino acids long. The ends were cut back, 4 bases at V and 2 bases at J, with 8 bases in the middle. CDR1 and CDR2 (germline): PRHDT, FYEKMQ (reference sequence). CDR3 loop: CASSWGLNTEAFF. The CDR3 DNA reads as TGTGCCAGCAGCTGGGGCCTTAACACTGAAGCTTTCTTT.